One sample yielded the 5 T cell receptor beta chains listed below, sequenced in a study of technical replicates of blood from a few donors. Profiled with immunoSEQ multiplex PCR; TCRdb holds only in-frame clones, not every one. The table lists about 82,000 clones, 95% to 96% of them singletons. Sequences were obtained from T cells isolated from PBMCs. The source is a human donor in good health.

This sequence joins TRBV19 and TRBJ1-5; possible D gene TRBD1, 6 bases. This CDR3 is 16 amino acids long. Per the germline V gene, CDR1 is LNHDA and CDR2 is SQIVND (reference sequence). Trimming left V 6 bases short and J 4 bases short, with 19 bases between. CDR3 amino acids: CASRGDTSRLNQPQHF. CDR3 sequence (DNA): TGTGCCAGTAGGGGGGACACCAGCCGCCTAAATCAGCCCCAGCATTTT.

The V call is TRBV5-8, the J call TRBJ1-5, with 9 bases lining up with TRBD1. Germline V CDR1 and CDR2: SGHTS, YDEGEE. The CDR3 extends over 15 amino acids. Trimming at V came to 3 bases and at J to 8 bases, leaving 9 bases not matched to a gene. This chain's CDR3 is CASSWGQGAIEPQHF. For the CDR3, the DNA is TGTGCCAGCAGCTGGGGACAGGGAGCAATCGAGCCCCAGCATTTT. Drawing the rest from reference TRBV5-8 and TRBJ1-5, the complete variable domain is EAGVTQSPTHLIKTRGQQATLRCSPISGHTSVYWYQQALGLGLQFLLWYDEGEERNRGNFPPRFSGRQFPNYSSELNVNALELEDSALYLCASSWGQGAIEPQHFGDGTRLSIL.

The chain employs TRBV11-2 and TRBJ1-1; D unclear. Per the germline V gene, CDR1 is SGHAT and CDR2 is FQNNGV. The CDR3 is 14 residues long. V shed 2 bases and J shed 3 bases, with 10 bases lying between them. CDR3 amino acids: CASSLNPGDTEAFF. DNA for the CDR3: TGTGCCAGCAGCTTAAACCCCGGGGACACTGAAGCTTTCTTT.

This clone occurred once. J is TRBJ2-7 and V is TRBV14; possible D gene TRBD2, 6 bases. Germline V gene data show CDR1 as SGHDN and CDR2 as FVKESK. V gave up 2 bases and J gave up 0 bases, with 11 bases separating them. CDR3 length: 15 residues. CDR3 bases: TGTGCCAGCAGCCAATTCGCGACTAGCTCCTACGAGCAGTACTTC. Protein product: CASSQFATSSYEQYF.

The V and J genes are TRBV4-1 and TRBJ2-6; TRBD2 might be the D (6 bases). The V end was cut by 4 bases, the J end by 1 base, with 20 bases between. CDR1 and CDR2 (germline): MGHRA, YSYEKL. This CDR3 has 19 residues. CDR3 loop: CASSLSGALIGSGANVLTF. In nucleotides, the CDR3 is TGCGCCAGCAGCCTTAGCGGAGCCCTGATTGGGTCTGGGGCCAACGTCCTGACTTTC.